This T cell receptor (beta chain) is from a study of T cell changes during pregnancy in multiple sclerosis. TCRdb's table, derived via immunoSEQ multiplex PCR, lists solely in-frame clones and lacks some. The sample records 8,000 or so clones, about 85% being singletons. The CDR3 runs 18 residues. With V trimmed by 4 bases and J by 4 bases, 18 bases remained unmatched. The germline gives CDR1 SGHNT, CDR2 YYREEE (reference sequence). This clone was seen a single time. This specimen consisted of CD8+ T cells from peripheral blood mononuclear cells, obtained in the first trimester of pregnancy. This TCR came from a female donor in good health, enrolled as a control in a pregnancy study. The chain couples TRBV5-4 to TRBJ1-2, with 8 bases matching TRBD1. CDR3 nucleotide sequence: TGTGCCAGCAGCACAGGCCCCGGGACAGGCTCGGGATTCTATGGCTACACCTTC. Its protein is CASSTGPGTGSGFYGYTF.